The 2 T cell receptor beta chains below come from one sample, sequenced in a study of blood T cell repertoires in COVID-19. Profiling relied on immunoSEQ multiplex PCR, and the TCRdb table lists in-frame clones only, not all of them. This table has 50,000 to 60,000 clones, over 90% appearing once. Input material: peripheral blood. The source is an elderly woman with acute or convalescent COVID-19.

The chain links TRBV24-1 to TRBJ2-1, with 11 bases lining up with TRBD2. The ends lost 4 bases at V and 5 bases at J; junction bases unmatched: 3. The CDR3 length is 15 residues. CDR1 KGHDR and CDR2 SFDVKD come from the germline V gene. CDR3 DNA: TGTGCCACCAGTGACGGGACTAGCGGCCACAATGAGCAGTTCTTC. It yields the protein CATSDGTSGHNEQFF.

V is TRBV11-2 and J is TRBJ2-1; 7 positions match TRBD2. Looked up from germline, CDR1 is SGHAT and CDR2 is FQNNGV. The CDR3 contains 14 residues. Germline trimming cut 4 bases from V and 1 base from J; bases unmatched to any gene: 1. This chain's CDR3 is CASSSLASYNEQFF. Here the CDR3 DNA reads TGTGCCAGCAGCTCACTAGCGTCCTACAATGAGCAGTTCTTC.